This entry describes one TCR beta chain. The CDR3 runs 15 residues. Germline V CDR1 and CDR2: SGHTA, FQGTGA. These data are taken from a study of monozygotic twins with inflammatory bowel disease. The template switching step added UMIs that contained a 6-nucleotide sample barcode. Reanalyzing the 5' RACE reads, TCRdb keeps one entry per CDR3 protein, without DNA. The sample shows about 380,000 distinct CDR3 sequences, and 2% to 3% sits with its ten largest clones. The clonotype was recovered from a human donor with ulcerative colitis or Crohn's disease, or a healthy co-twin of an affected twin (not recorded which). The sample comprised blood. The V and J genes are TRBV7-3 and TRBJ2-2; TCRdb's assignment of TRBD1 cannot be checked, as there is no DNA. The CDR3 is CASSLRGTNTGELFF.